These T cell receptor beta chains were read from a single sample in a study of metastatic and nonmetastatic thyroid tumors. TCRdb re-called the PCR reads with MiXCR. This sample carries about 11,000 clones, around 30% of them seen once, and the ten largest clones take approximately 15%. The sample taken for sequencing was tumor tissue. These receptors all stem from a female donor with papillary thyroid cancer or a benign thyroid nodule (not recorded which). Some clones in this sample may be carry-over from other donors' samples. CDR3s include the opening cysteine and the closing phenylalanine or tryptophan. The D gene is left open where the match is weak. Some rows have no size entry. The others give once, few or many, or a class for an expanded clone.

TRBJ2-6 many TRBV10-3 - TGTGCCATCAGTGCCAGGCCCGACTCTGGGGCCAACGTCCTGACTTTC CAISARPDSGANVLTF
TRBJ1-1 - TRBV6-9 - TGTGCCAGCAGTTATTTTACAGGGTCTGAAGCTTTCTTT CASSYFTGSEAFF
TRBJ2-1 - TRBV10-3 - TGTGCCATCAGTGAGTCACAGGAGTACTACAATGAGCAGTTCTTC CAISESQEYYNEQFF
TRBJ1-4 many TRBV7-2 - TGTGCCAGCAGCTTAGACCAGGGCGCTGAAAAACTGTTTTTT CASSLDQGAEKLFF
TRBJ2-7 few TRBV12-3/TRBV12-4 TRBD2 TGTGCCAGCAACCGGCTGGCTAGCGGGCTGAGGGAGCAGTACTTC CASNRLASGLREQYF
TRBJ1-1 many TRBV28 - TGTGCCAGCAGTCACCTTTCGTCCCTGAACACTGAAGCTTTCTTT CASSHLSSLNTEAFF
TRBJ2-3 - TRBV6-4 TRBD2 TGTGCCAGCAGTGACTCAACGGGAGGGGGCACAGATACGCAGTATTTT CASSDSTGGGTDTQYF
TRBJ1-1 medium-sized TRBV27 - TGTGCCAGCAGCTACAGGGCTGCAACTGAAGCTTTCTTT CASSYRAATEAFF
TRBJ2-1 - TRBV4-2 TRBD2 TGTGCCAGCAGCCAAGATAGCGGGAGCTCCTACAATGAGCAGTTCTTC CASSQDSGSSYNEQFF
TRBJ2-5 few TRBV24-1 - TGTGCCACCTGGATAAGGGAGACCCAGTACTTC CATWIRETQYF
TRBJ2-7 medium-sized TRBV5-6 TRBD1 TGTGCCAGCCGCAGGGGGCAAGGCTTCTCCTACGAGCAGTACTTC CASRRGQGFSYEQYF
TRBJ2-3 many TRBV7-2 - TGTGCCAGCAGCTTATCCAGGAGCACAGATACGCAGTATTTT CASSLSRSTDTQYF
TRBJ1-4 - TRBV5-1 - TGCGCCAGCAGCTTGGCCTCGTGGGACCCTAATGAAAAACTGTTTTTT CASSLASWDPNEKLFF
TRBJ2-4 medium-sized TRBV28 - TGTGCCAGCAGCCTCAGGGCGCTTTCCAAAAACATTCAGTACTTC CASSLRALSKNIQYF
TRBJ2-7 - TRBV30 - TGTGCCTGGAGTAGGCCCCCAGGAACCTACGAGCAGTACTTC CAWSRPPGTYEQYF
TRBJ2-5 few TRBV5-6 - TGTGCCAGCAGCTTCGTGGGGGGTTCTTCGGAGACCCAGTACTTC CASSFVGGSSETQYF
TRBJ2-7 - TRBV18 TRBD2 TGTGCCAGCTCACCAGACGGGGAGGGTCACGAGCAGTACTTC CASSPDGEGHEQYF
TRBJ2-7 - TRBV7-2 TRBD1 TGTGCCAGCAGCTTGCCCGGGGACGGGACAGGAAAGCAGTACTTC CASSLPGDGTGKQYF
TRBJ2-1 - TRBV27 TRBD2 TGTGCCAGCAGTTTGGGACTAGCCGGCAATGAGCAGTTCTTC CASSLGLAGNEQFF
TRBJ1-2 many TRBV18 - TGTGCCAGCTCACCACAAACAGGGTTAGAAGGCTATGGCTACACCTTC CASSPQTGLEGYGYTF
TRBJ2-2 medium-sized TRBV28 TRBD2 TGTGCCAGCAGTTTCCCTCCGGGACTAGCAAACACCGGGGAGCTGTTTTTT CASSFPPGLANTGELFF
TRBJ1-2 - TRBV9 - TGTGCCAGCAGCGTCGGGACAAATACAGGTTTTTATGGCTACACCTTC CASSVGTNTGFYGYTF
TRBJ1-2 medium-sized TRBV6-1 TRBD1 TGTGCCAGCAGGGGGACAGGGTTTGCTTCTGGCTACACCTTC CASRGTGFASGYTF
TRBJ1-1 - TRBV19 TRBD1 TGTGCCAGTAGACGACAGGGGGTGAACACTGAAGCTTTATTT CASRRQGVNTEALF
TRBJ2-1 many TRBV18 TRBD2 TGTGCCAGCTCACCGCGAACGACCGGGACTAGCGGGAGGGATGAGCAGTTCTTC CASSPRTTGTSGRDEQFF
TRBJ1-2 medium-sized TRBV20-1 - TGCAGTGCTAGAAAAGGGCCCGAGGCTGGCTACACCTTC CSARKGPEAGYTF
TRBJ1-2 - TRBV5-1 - TGCGCCAGCAGCTTGGCGGACTATGGCTACACCTTC CASSLADYGYTF
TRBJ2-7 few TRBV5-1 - TGCGCCAGCAGTCTTCTCCCCGACGGGGGCAGGGGAAGGGACCAGTACTTC CASSLLPDGGRGRDQYF
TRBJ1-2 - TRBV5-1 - TGCGCCAGCAGCTTAGACAGAGGGAACTATGGCTACACCTTC CASSLDRGNYGYTF
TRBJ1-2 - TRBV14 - TGTGCCAGCGGCCAAGTTCAGGGTGGCTACACCTTC CASGQVQGGYTF
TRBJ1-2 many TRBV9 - TGTGCCAGCAGCGTAGGTGTAGGGCCTAACTATGGCTACACCTTC CASSVGVGPNYGYTF
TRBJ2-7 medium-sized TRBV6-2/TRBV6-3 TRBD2 TGTGCCAGCAGTAGGAGTGCTAGCGGGTGGATGGGAGAGCAGTACTTC CASSRSASGWMGEQYF
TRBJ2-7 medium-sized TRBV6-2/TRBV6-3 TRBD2 TGTGCCAGCAGTTACCCACTAGCGGGAGACGAGCAGTACTTC CASSYPLAGDEQYF
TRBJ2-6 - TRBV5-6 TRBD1 TGTGCCAGCAGCTTAGCGCAGGGGGCTTATGGGGCCAACGTCCTGACTTTC CASSLAQGAYGANVLTF
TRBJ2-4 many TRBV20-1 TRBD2 TGCAGTGCTAGACGGCTAGCGGGAGGATCCACCATAGCCAAAAACATTCAGTACTTC CSARRLAGGSTIAKNIQYF
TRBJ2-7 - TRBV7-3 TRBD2 TGTGCCAGCAGCTTCGGGACAGCGGGAGGGTCCTACGAGCAGTACTTC CASSFGTAGGSYEQYF
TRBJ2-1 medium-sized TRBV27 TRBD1 TGTGCCAGCAGTTTAAGGGGACAGGTCCTCAATGAGCAGTTCTTC CASSLRGQVLNEQFF
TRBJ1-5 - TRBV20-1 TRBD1 TGCAGTGCTAGATTCGACAGGGGAAGAGGACAGCCCCAGCATTTT CSARFDRGRGQPQHF
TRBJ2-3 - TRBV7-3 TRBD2 TGTGCCAGCAGCCTTAGCGGGATCAACACAGATACGCAGTATTTT CASSLSGINTDTQYF
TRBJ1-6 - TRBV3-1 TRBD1 TGTGCCAGCAGCCAAGGGACAGGGGATTCACCCCTCCACTTT CASSQGTGDSPLHF
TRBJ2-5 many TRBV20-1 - TGCAGTGCTAGGAGATCCACAGGACCTACACGAGAGACCCAGTACTTC CSARRSTGPTRETQYF
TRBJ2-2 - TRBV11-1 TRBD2 TGTGCCAGCAGCTCATGGACTAGCGGGAGAGTCGGGGAGCTGTTTTTT CASSSWTSGRVGELFF
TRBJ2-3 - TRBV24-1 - TGTGCCACCAGTGATCCCCGGTGGGGCACAGATACGCAGTATTTT CATSDPRWGTDTQYF
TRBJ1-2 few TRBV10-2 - TGCGCCAGCAGTGATGACCTCTCCTATGGCTACACCTTC CASSDDLSYGYTF
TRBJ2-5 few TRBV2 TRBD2 TGTGCCAGCACCCGGGGGGGCCAGGAGACCCAGTACTTC CASTRGGQETQYF